The 4 T cell receptor beta chains given below trace back to one sample, sequenced in a study of cytomegalovirus exposure and HLA in healthy donors. It was with 60 Vbeta and 13 Jbeta primers that the PCR ran. Generated by immunoSEQ multiplex PCR, the TCRdb table keeps only in-frame clones and is missing some. The sample holds 220,000 or so clones. Sequencing was performed on PBMCs. The receptors derive from a girl aged 2-9 years in good health and CMV-seropositive.

The rearrangement links TRBV27 to TRBJ2-1; 14 nucleotides match TRBD2. With 6 bases clipped from V and 2 bases from J, the junction kept 6 bases outside the gene matches. This CDR3 comprises 17 residues. Per the germline V gene, CDR1 is MNHEY and CDR2 is SMNVEV (reference sequence). The CDR3 here is CASSRLGLAGAYNEQFF. DNA for the CDR3: TGTGCCAGCAGCCGACTGGGACTAGCGGGAGCCTACAATGAGCAGTTCTTC.

The chain links TRBV2 to TRBJ2-5, with no clear D. Germline V gene lookup returns CDR1 SNHLY and CDR2 FYNNEI. V lost 3 bases to trimming and J lost 2 bases, with 7 bases between them. The CDR3 runs to 13 residues. CDR3 residues: CASSDTAQETQYF. In DNA, the CDR3 is TGTGCCAGCAGTGACACAGCACAAGAGACCCAGTACTTC.

This chain links TRBV28 with TRBJ2-3; D is perhaps TRBD1 (5 bases). Trimming pared 4 bases from V and 2 bases from J, leaving 16 bases between. This CDR3 spans 16 amino acids. Germline V CDR1 and CDR2: MDHEN, SYDVKM. In DNA, the CDR3 is TGTGCCAGCAGTTCCCCCCTCCGACAGTCCACAGATACGCAGTATTTT. It encodes CASSSPLRQSTDTQYF. The complete variable domain, with remaining parts taken from reference TRBV28 and TRBJ2-3, reads DVKVTQSSRYLVKRTGEKVFLECVQDMDHENMFWYRQDPGLGLRLIYFSYDVKMKEKGDIPEGYSVSREKKERFSLILESASTNQTSMYLCASSSPLRQSTDTQYFGPGTRLTVL.

The rearrangement joins TRBV4-2 to TRBJ2-7, with TRBD2 matching 7 bases. J gave up 2 bases and V 3 bases, and 13 bases lay outside the gene matches. Germline-derived CDR1 and CDR2 are LGHNA and YNFKEQ. CDR3 length: 17 residues. CDR3 in amino acids: CASSHWGGGSRAYEQYF. CDR3 coding DNA: TGTGCCAGCAGCCACTGGGGTGGCGGGAGCCGGGCCTACGAGCAGTACTTC.